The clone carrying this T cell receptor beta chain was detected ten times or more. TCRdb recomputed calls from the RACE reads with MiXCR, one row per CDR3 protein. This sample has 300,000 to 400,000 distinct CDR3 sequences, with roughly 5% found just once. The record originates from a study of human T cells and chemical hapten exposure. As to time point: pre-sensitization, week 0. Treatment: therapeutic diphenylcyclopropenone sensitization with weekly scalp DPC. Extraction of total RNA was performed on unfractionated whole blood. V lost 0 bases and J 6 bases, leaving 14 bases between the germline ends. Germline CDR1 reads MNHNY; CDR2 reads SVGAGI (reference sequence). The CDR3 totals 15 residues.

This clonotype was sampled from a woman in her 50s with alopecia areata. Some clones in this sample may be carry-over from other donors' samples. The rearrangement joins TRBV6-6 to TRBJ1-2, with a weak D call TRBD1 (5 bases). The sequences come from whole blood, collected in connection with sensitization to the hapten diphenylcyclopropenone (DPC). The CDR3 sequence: CASSYSMGLIDGYTF. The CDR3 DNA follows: TGTGCCAGCAGTTACTCGATGGGGCTAATTGATGGCTACACCTTC.